These 19 T cell receptor beta chains originate from one sample sequenced in a study of CD8 T cells in Susac syndrome. When the RNA was reverse transcribed, random hexamers were used with an input of roughly 0.45 to 1 ug. TCRdb re-derived calls from the immunoSEQ multiplex PCR reads in MiXCR, one entry per CDR3 protein. The sample includes 100,000 or so distinct CDR3 sequences, about 95% of them seen just once. The sequencing sample was made of CD4+ T cells from PBMCs. These TCRs come from a human donor with Susac syndrome.

This chain connects TRBV30 to TRBJ1-2; a possible D gene is TRBD1 (6 bases). Germline loops: CDR1 GTSNPN, CDR2 SVGIG (reference sequence). V lost 2 bases, J lost 1 base, and 14 bases lay in between. CDR3 length: 15 amino acids. CDR3 in DNA: TGTGCCTGGAGTCCCATAGGACAGCTTAACTATGGCTACACCTTC. It is translated as CAWSPIGQLNYGYTF.

This clonotype was counted once. The chain combines TRBV5-1 with TRBJ1-2; D gene ambiguous. This CDR3 has 13 residues. V was shortened by 0 bases and J by 2 bases, with 5 bases between the two germline ends. The V gene's germline CDR1 is SGHRS and CDR2 YFSETQ. The CDR3 spells CASSLADNYGYTF. CDR3 nucleotides: TGCGCCAGCAGCTTGGCGGACAACTATGGCTACACCTTC.

This chain joins TRBV20-1 and TRBJ2-1; 9 nucleotides align to TRBD2. The trim removed 2 bases at V and 9 bases at J, leaving 11 bases unmatched. The CDR3 spans 15 residues. Germline lookup yields CDR1 DFQATT and CDR2 SNEGSKA (reference sequence). The CDR3 is CSARWIGGGAPEQFF. As DNA, the CDR3 is TGCAGTGCTAGATGGATTGGCGGGGGGGCCCCTGAGCAGTTCTTC.

The chain joins TRBV5-1 to TRBJ2-2; D may correspond to TRBD1 or TRBD2 (5 bases each). Germline CDR1 reads SGHRS; CDR2 reads YFSETQ. This CDR3 is built from 15 residues. Deletions cut 4 bases from V and 3 bases from J, with 13 bases between. The DNA of the CDR3 is TGCGCCAGCAGCCCGGACGGGGCTGACACCGGGGAGCTGTTTTTT. Translation: CASSPDGADTGELFF.

The genes are TRBV7-9 and TRBJ1-2; D remains ambiguous. Per the germline V gene, CDR1 is SEHNR and CDR2 is FQNEAQ (reference sequence). CDR3 length: 13 residues. Trimming shortened V by 5 bases and J by 1 base, and 8 bases separated the two germline ends. The CDR3 region has the DNA TGTGCCAGCAGCCAACAGATTAACTATGGCTACACCTTC. This codes for CASSQQINYGYTF.

V and J are TRBV6-5 and TRBJ2-1; D is undetermined. This CDR3 has 11 residues. Trimming pared 7 bases from V and 10 bases from J, leaving 11 bases between. Germline V gene data show CDR1 as MNHEY and CDR2 as SVGAGI. Here the CDR3 DNA reads TGTGCCAGCACCTCCGGTAGGGAGCAGTTCTTC. This codes for CASTSGREQFF.

This sequence joins TRBV24-1 and TRBJ2-5; D might be TRBD2 (6 bases). The CDR3 runs to 11 residues. Trimming pared 11 bases from V and 2 bases from J, leaving 8 bases between. Germline V gene sequence: CDR1 KGHDR, CDR2 SFDVKD. The CDR3 reads CARGLQETQYF. CDR3 sequence (DNA): TGTGCCAGGGGACTTCAAGAGACCCAGTACTTC.

This rearrangement joins TRBV30 to TRBJ2-5, with 8 positions matching TRBD1. This CDR3 region has 13 residues. Germline CDR1 is GTSNPN and CDR2 is SVGIG (reference sequence). With V trimmed by 5 bases and J by 2 bases, 4 bases remained unmatched. This chain's CDR3 is CAWDRGLQETQYF. The CDR3, as DNA: TGTGCCTGGGACAGGGGACTGCAAGAGACCCAGTACTTC.

The V call is TRBV20-1, the J call TRBJ2-5, with a possible D match to TRBD2 (6 bases). CDR3 length: 13 residues. Germline CDR1 is DFQATT and CDR2 is SNEGSKA (reference sequence). V was pared by 6 bases and J by 2 bases, with 13 bases between. This CDR3 reads CSAPRDFQETQYF. In nucleotides, the CDR3 is TGCAGTGCGCCCCGGGACTTTCAAGAGACCCAGTACTTC.

The J gene is TRBJ1-4, the V gene TRBV4-1; D possibly corresponds to TRBD1 (5 bases). This CDR3 has 15 residues. Trimming took 4 bases from V and 5 from J, leaving 14 bases between them. The germline gives CDR1 MGHRA, CDR2 YSYEKL. The CDR3: CASSPQGGVNEKLFF. The CDR3 DNA follows: TGCGCCAGCAGCCCCCAGGGAGGGGTCAATGAAAAACTGTTTTTT.

The rearrangement links TRBV11-2 to TRBJ1-6; no firm D call. This CDR3 has 16 amino acids. Germline-derived CDR1 and CDR2 are SGHAT and FQNNGV. Between the trimmed V and J ends, which lost 5 bases and 3 bases, there was a span of 14 bases. The CDR3 loop is CASSDLRELYNSPLHF. CDR3 nucleotides: TGTGCCAGCAGCGACCTAAGGGAGCTCTATAATTCACCCCTCCACTTT. The variable domain in full, with the rest retrieved from reference TRBV11-2 and TRBJ1-6, is EAGVAQSPRYKIIEKRQSVAFWCNPISGHATLYWYQQILGQGPKLLIQFQNNGVVDDSQLPKDRFSAERLKGVDSTLKIQPAKLEDSAVYLCASSDLRELYNSPLHFGNGTRLTVT.

The CDR3 reads CSARVWGVISNQPQHF. The CDR3 DNA reads as TGCAGTGCTAGAGTATGGGGGGTCATTAGCAATCAGCCCCAGCATTTT. The chain employs TRBV20-1 and TRBJ1-5, with a tentative D call TRBD1 (5 bases). V lost 1 base, J lost 0 bases, and 13 bases lay in between. Germline lookup yields CDR1 DFQATT and CDR2 SNEGSKA (reference sequence). The CDR3 is 16 residues long.

The V and J genes are TRBV7-9 and TRBJ2-3; D may be TRBD2 (5 bases). In germline, CDR1 is SEHNR, CDR2 FQNEAQ (reference sequence). The V end was cut by 2 bases, the J end by 6 bases, with 12 bases between. The CDR3 covers 14 residues. The CDR3 sequence: CASSLRGTGDTQYF. The CDR3 DNA follows: TGTGCCAGCAGCTTACGGGGAACGGGGGATACGCAGTATTTT. Full variable domain (outside the CDR3, taken from reference TRBV7-9 and TRBJ2-3): DTGVSQNPRHKITKRGQNVTFRCDPISEHNRLYWYRQTLGQGPEFLTYFQNEAQLEKSRLLSDRFSAERPKGSFSTLEIQRTEQGDSAMYLCASSLRGTGDTQYFGPGTRLTVL.

The chain joins TRBV20-1 to TRBJ1-2, with D unclear. V was trimmed by 6 bases and J by 4 bases, leaving 9 bases between them. This CDR3 is built from 11 residues. CDR1 is DFQATT and CDR2 is SNEGSKA in the germline V gene (reference sequence). The CDR3 nucleotides read TGCAGTGCCCGGGGTGGCTATGGCTACACCTTC. Amino acids: CSARGGYGYTF.

The chain couples TRBV3-1 to TRBJ1-2; tentatively, D is TRBD1 (6 bases). Germline assignment: CDR1 LGHDT and CDR2 YNNKEL (reference sequence). The CDR3 is 14 residues long. V lost 4 bases to trimming and J lost 7 bases, with 16 bases between them. This CDR3 reads CASSPFGGQVGYTF. The CDR3 bases are TGTGCCAGCAGCCCCTTCGGGGGGCAAGTTGGCTACACCTTC.

V is TRBV19 and J is TRBJ2-7; the D is unclear. From germline, CDR1 is LNHDA and CDR2 SQIVND (reference sequence). This CDR3 spans 14 amino acids. V was shortened by 4 bases and J by 2 bases, with 12 bases between the two germline ends. Here the CDR3 DNA reads TGTGCCAGTAGTAGATACCGGACCCCCTACGAGCAGTACTTC. It encodes CASSRYRTPYEQYF. The full variable domain, completed using reference TRBV19 and TRBJ2-7, is DGGITQSPKYLFRKEGQNVTLSCEQNLNHDAMYWYRQDPGQGLRLIYYSQIVNDFQKGDIAEGYSVSREKKESFPLTVTSAQKNPTAFYLCASSRYRTPYEQYFGPGTRLTVT.

This clonotype was detected only a few times. The V gene is TRBV30, the J gene TRBJ2-7; TRBD2 might be the D (6 bases). This CDR3 region has 14 residues. From germline, CDR1 is GTSNPN and CDR2 SVGIG (reference sequence). The V and J ends lost 2 bases and 0 bases respectively, with 11 bases between them. Here the CDR3 DNA reads TGTGCCTGGAGTTTCGGGGGTAGCTCCTACGAGCAGTACTTC. Protein product: CAWSFGGSSYEQYF.

The chain carries TRBV20-1 and TRBJ1-2; a possible D gene is TRBD1 (5 bases). V was shortened by 4 bases and J by 4 bases, with 13 bases between the two germline ends. Per the germline V gene, CDR1 is DFQATT and CDR2 is SNEGSKA (reference sequence). The CDR3 spans 13 residues. CDR3 sequence: CSAIGDRSYGYTF. The CDR3 DNA is TGCAGTGCTATAGGAGACAGATCCTATGGCTACACCTTC.

The chain links TRBV6-2 or TRBV6-3 to TRBJ2-2, with D uncertain. CDR1 is MNHEY, CDR2 SVGEGT, per germline. This CDR3 contains 14 residues. Deletions cut 8 bases from V and 2 bases from J, with 12 bases between. The CDR3 sequence: CASGPGPNTGELFF. The CDR3 DNA reads as TGTGCCAGCGGACCCGGTCCAAACACCGGGGAGCTGTTTTTT.